The T cell receptor beta chain described here comes from a study of beta chain features in type 1 diabetes. Expressed TCRB transcripts were sequenced because the isolated RNA had all been reverse transcribed beforehand. The table came from immunoSEQ multiplex PCR; TCRdb's copy has only in-frame clones and leaves some out. The sample records about 740,000 clones, roughly 13% being singletons. Findings of the study overall: Type 1 diabetes patients showed a moderate but significant shortening of TCRB CDR3s in all four CD4+ subsets.

The V gene lost 1 base and the J gene lost 8 bases, with 24 bases spanning the gap. Germline CDR1 is SGHRS and CDR2 is YFSETQ. The CDR3 totals 17 residues. Turning to this clone: Its target is unknown.

The specimen sequenced was naive CD4+ T cells from blood. The sequence was collected from a man between 18 and 29 years old with type 1 diabetes. This chain connects TRBV5-1 to TRBJ1-2; a possible D gene is TRBD1 (5 bases). The CDR3 coding sequence is TGCGCCAGCAGCTTGCTGGAGTTGGGGCCACTACCGAGCGGCTACACCTTC. This codes for CASSLLELGPLPSGYTF.